This is a list of T cell receptor beta chains from one sample in a study of T cells in Graves' hyperthyroidism and ophthalmopathy. TCRdb ran MiXCR on the multiplex PCR reads and lists one entry per CDR3 protein. Seen here are 350,000 to 400,000 distinct CDR3 sequences, approximately 19% observed once, and the top ten hold 3% to 4%. The sample was blood. These receptors came from a woman aged 18-29 years with Graves' hyperthyroidism. Both conserved end residues are trimmed from each CDR3. The order of the fields is V gene, J gene, D gene, CDR3 protein. The D gene is left open where the match is weak.

>TRBV28|TRBJ1-5|NA
ASQKGESRAQH
>TRBV11-1|TRBJ2-6|NA
ASGGHSYSGANVLT
>TRBV7-8|TRBJ2-5|NA
AGSMGPAQETQY
>TRBV6-1|TRBJ1-5|TRBD1
ASSDPTGGRSQPQH
>TRBV25-1|TRBJ1-5|NA
ASKGVGDNQPQH
>TRBV4-2|TRBJ2-2|TRBD2
ASSQRGTSGGPGELF
>TRBV27|TRBJ2-7|NA
ASSFRDNYEQY
>TRBV5-1|TRBJ2-5|NA
ASAKGDIGGETQY
>TRBV5-5|TRBJ2-5|NA
ASSARLWLLKETQY
>TRBV20-1|TRBJ1-1|NA
SASSARGNTEAF
>TRBV27|TRBJ1-2|TRBD1
ASSPSPGQKNYGYT
>TRBV2|TRBJ1-1|NA
ASSEALYMNTEAF
>TRBV6-1|TRBJ1-5|TRBD1
ASKMTGGASQPQH
>TRBV20-1|TRBJ2-5|NA
SASRKERQETQY
>TRBV5-1|TRBJ1-1|NA
ASSSRQSEAF
>TRBV6-2/TRBV6-3|TRBJ2-4|NA
ASSYGDRPY
>TRBV2|TRBJ2-7|NA
ASSEEQYYEQY
>TRBV6-5|TRBJ2-5|TRBD2
ASSYSYGGGETQY
>TRBV7-9|TRBJ1-1|NA
ASIPLAYLATEAF
>TRBV12-3/TRBV12-4|TRBJ1-5|TRBD1
ASSSTGGSNQPQH
>TRBV6-2/TRBV6-3|TRBJ1-5|NA
ASTQTGSQPQH
>TRBV2|TRBJ1-1|NA
ASREEAENTEAF
>TRBV11-2|TRBJ1-3|NA
ASSRTTGSGNTIY
>TRBV2|TRBJ1-6|NA
ARRQGNSPLH
>TRBV12-3/TRBV12-4|TRBJ2-7|TRBD2
ASSPLAGGSYEQY
>TRBV5-1|TRBJ1-1|NA
ASRSTPRVGAF
>TRBV20-1|TRBJ1-5|NA
SATRRFQPQH
>TRBV11-2|TRBJ2-5|TRBD2
ASSLGTRPVETQY
>TRBV5-1|TRBJ2-5|TRBD2
ASSLVSTSGGTQY
>TRBV19|TRBJ1-2|NA
ASSRRVSQSNYGYT
>TRBV7-2|TRBJ1-3|NA
ASSRDGGSGNTIY
>TRBV5-1|TRBJ1-1|TRBD1
ASSRTGDIRNTEAF
>TRBV20-1|TRBJ2-7|TRBD1
SATDRVYEQY
>TRBV12-3/TRBV12-4|TRBJ2-4|NA
ASSLERASEDIQY
>TRBV28|TRBJ2-7|NA
ASSTDSPGEQY
>TRBV27|TRBJ2-7|NA
ASSPLRSSYEQY
>TRBV6-1|TRBJ2-2|NA
ASSEFGATNTGELF
>TRBV29-1|TRBJ1-1|TRBD1
SVRWGQGNTEAF
>TRBV30|TRBJ1-2|NA
AWSRKKGGYT
>TRBV3-1|TRBJ2-7|NA
ASSQWVAWDGSYEQY
>TRBV15|TRBJ2-2|TRBD1
ATSKQMTGTWPGELF
>TRBV3-1|TRBJ1-1|NA
ASSQTMNTEAF
>TRBV2|TRBJ1-1|NA
ASTLAPEAF
>TRBV10-3|TRBJ2-7|NA
AISERELHEQY
>TRBV7-3|TRBJ1-1|TRBD1
ASRPGGSYTEAF
>TRBV19|TRBJ1-5|NA
ASSNTGSNQPQH
>TRBV12-3/TRBV12-4|TRBJ1-2|NA
ASSLLTQGMYGYT
>TRBV5-1|TRBJ2-4|NA
ASSKDGLKAKNIQY
>TRBV30|TRBJ2-2|NA
AYNSGTQNTGELF
>TRBV5-1|TRBJ1-3|NA
ASSLQLRGDSGNTIY
>TRBV27|TRBJ1-2|NA
ASRTVGYGYT
>TRBV29-1|TRBJ2-7|NA
SVEGVGWDEQY
>TRBV28|TRBJ2-6|TRBD1
ASSSSGGSYSGANVLT
>TRBV30|TRBJ1-5|NA
ALDGGGDQPQH
>TRBV13|TRBJ1-1|NA
ASSLGRSPEAF